These 28 T cell receptor beta chains came from one sample sequenced in a study of T cells after yellow fever vaccination. TCRdb re-analysed the 5' RACE reads in MiXCR, keeping a single row per CDR3 protein. The repertoire holds tens of thousands of distinct CDR3 sequences, with 7% to 9% as singletons. This sample comprised CD8+ T cells sorted from PBMCs, obtained around 14 days after the first yellow fever vaccination. All receptors derive from a man younger than 30 who received the YFV17D yellow fever vaccine.

This clonotype was observed many times. The chain combines TRBV4-3 with TRBJ2-2; D is unresolved. The CDR3 has 11 amino acids. The germline V gene has CDR1 LGHNA and CDR2 YSLEER. Between the trimmed V and J ends, which lost 5 bases and 7 bases, there was a span of 5 bases. The CDR3 loop is CASSKYGELFF. The DNA for the CDR3 is TGCGCCAGCAGCAAATACGGGGAGCTGTTTTTT.

The chain combines TRBV5-6 with TRBJ2-7; D assignment may be TRBD1 or TRBD2 (5 bases each). Trimming took 7 bases from V and 3 from J, leaving 17 bases between them. This CDR3 comprises 14 residues. CDR1 and CDR2 (germline): SGHDT, YYEEEE. The CDR3 is CASGPGTRCYEQYF. The DNA of the CDR3 is TGTGCCAGCGGCCCCGGGACCCGGTGCTACGAGCAGTACTTC. The variable domain in full, with the rest retrieved from reference TRBV5-6 and TRBJ2-7, is DAGVTQSPTHLIKTRGQQVTLRCSPKSGHDTVSWYQQALGQGPQFIFQYYEEEERQRGNFPDRFSGHQFPNYSSELNVNALLLGDSALYLCASGPGTRCYEQYFGPGTRLTVT.

This clonotype was seen many times. This chain uses TRBV7-8 with TRBJ2-5; D is uncertain. This CDR3 has 13 residues. V was clipped by 4 bases and J by 9 bases, with 15 bases between them. Germline V CDR1 and CDR2: SGHVS, FQNEAQ. The CDR3 DNA reads TGTGCCAGCAGCTCAGCCTCCCTGAATGCCCAGTACTTC. Residues: CASSSASLNAQYF.

For this clonotype: The junction shows a germline mismatch at one end, possibly a read error. The chain recombines TRBV5-6 with TRBJ2-1, with D maybe TRBD2 (5 bases). The germline CDR1 and CDR2 sequences are SGHDT and YYEEEE. This CDR3 has 14 amino acids. In DNA form, the CDR3 reads TGTGCCATCAGCCCCGGGGTCCGGCACAATGAGCAGTTCTTC. This translates into CAISPGVRHNEQFF.

Worth noting for this clonotype: Given a much more abundant clone one base away, this may be a read error. The J gene is TRBJ1-3, the V gene TRBV10-3; no clear D gene. This CDR3 is 13 amino acids long. Per the germline V gene, CDR1 is ENHRY and CDR2 is SYGVKD. The chain's CDR3 is CVISPDSGNTIYF. CDR3 coding DNA: TGTGTCATCAGCCCCGACTCTGGAAACACCATATATTTT.

This clonotype has ten or more counts. The rearrangement joins TRBV6-1 to TRBJ2-7; D call uncertain. This CDR3 is built from 13 residues. Germline CDR1 reads MNHNS; CDR2 reads SASEGT. Trimming removed 2 bases from V and 3 bases from J, with 8 bases in between. In nucleotides, the CDR3 is TGTGCCAGCAGTGAAATAGGGTACTACGAGCAGTACTTC. Translated: CASSEIGYYEQYF.

The chain has TRBV7-9 and TRBJ2-7; 9 bases are shared with TRBD1. CDR3 length: 12 residues. J gave up 6 bases and V 5 bases, and 2 bases lay outside the gene matches. CDR1 and CDR2 (germline): SEHNR, FQNEAQ (reference sequence). In DNA, the CDR3 is TGTGCCAGCAGCCAGGACAGGGGCGAGCAGTACGTC. The encoded protein is CASSQDRGEQYV.

This clonotype was seen ten or more times. This chain joins TRBV5-1 and TRBJ2-1; D uncertain. Germline V gene lookup returns CDR1 SGHRS and CDR2 YFSETQ. V lost 4 bases to trimming and J lost 2 bases, with 10 bases between them. The CDR3 has 14 residues. CDR3 region: CASSPMHPYNEQFF. The DNA of the CDR3 is TGCGCCAGCAGCCCGATGCATCCCTACAATGAGCAGTTCTTC. The complete variable domain, with remaining parts taken from reference TRBV5-1 and TRBJ2-1, reads KAGVTQTPRYLIKTRGQQVTLSCSPISGHRSVSWYQQTPGQGLQFLFEYFSETQRNKGNFPGRFSGRQFSNSRSEMNVSTLELGDSALYLCASSPMHPYNEQFFGPGTRLTVL.

V gene TRBV3-1 combines with J gene TRBJ2-7; TRBD1 agrees at 7 bases. CDR1 LGHDT and CDR2 YNNKEL come from the germline V gene (reference sequence). The CDR3 sequence is 15 residues long. The V gene end was trimmed by 4 bases and the J gene end by 2 bases; junction bases not matched to a gene: 8. The CDR3 DNA follows: TGTGCCAGCAGCCCCCTACGGACAGGAGCCTACGAGCAGTACTTC. This gives the protein CASSPLRTGAYEQYF.

The chain recombines TRBV20-1 with TRBJ2-3; 11 bases fit TRBD2. The germline V gene encodes CDR1 DFQATT and CDR2 SNEGSKA (reference sequence). This CDR3 region has 17 residues. J was trimmed by 4 bases and V by 0 bases; bases with no gene match: 9. The CDR3 loop reads CSARDDPIAGGADTQYF. The CDR3 nucleotides read TGCAGTGCTAGAGATGATCCTATAGCGGGGGGGGCAGATACGCAGTATTTT.

J is TRBJ1-2 and V is TRBV6-5; no clear D gene. Per germline, CDR1 MNHEY and CDR2 SVGAGI. The V gene lost 0 bases and the J gene lost 4 bases, with 6 bases spanning the gap. This CDR3 region has 13 residues. This CDR3 is CASSYSESYGYTF. CDR3 coding DNA: TGTGCCAGCAGTTACTCGGAATCCTATGGCTACACCTTC.

This clonotype was recorded many times. V gene TRBV5-1 combines with J gene TRBJ1-1, with D possibly matching TRBD1 (5 bases). The germline gives CDR1 SGHRS, CDR2 YFSETQ. The CDR3 sequence is 13 residues long. The ends were cut back, 4 bases at V and 4 bases at J, with 11 bases in the middle. The CDR3 spells CASSGTGSTEAFF. CDR3 nucleotides: TGCGCCAGCAGCGGGACGGGTAGCACTGAAGCTTTCTTT.

This clonotype came up many times. The chain uses TRBV4-2 and TRBJ1-1; D unresolved. In germline, CDR1 is LGHNA, CDR2 YNFKEQ. V gave up 4 bases and J gave up 5 bases, with 17 bases separating them. The length of the CDR3 is 15 residues. CDR3 DNA: TGTGCCAGCAGCCGCCCGCGGGCAGGAGGAACTGAAGCTTTCTTT. The encoded protein is CASSRPRAGGTEAFF.

This clonotype was observed many times. The chain couples TRBV7-2 to TRBJ2-1; either TRBD1 or TRBD2 may supply D (6 bases each). Trimming stripped 1 base from V and 8 bases from J, with 21 bases between. The CDR3 covers 17 residues. Germline CDR1 is SGHTA and CDR2 is FQGNSA. CDR3 sequence: CASSLVGEGGVFYEQFF. The DNA of the CDR3 is TGTGCCAGCAGCTTAGTGGGAGAGGGGGGCGTATTCTATGAGCAGTTCTTC.

The rearrangement joins TRBV6-2 or TRBV6-3 to TRBJ1-5, with TRBD1 matching over 7 bases. V lost 2 bases and J lost 3; bases outside the gene matches: 1. CDR3 length equals 14 residues. Germline V CDR1 and CDR2: MNHEY, SVGEGT. The CDR3 reads CASSYRGPNQPQHF. For the CDR3, the DNA is TGTGCCAGCAGTTACAGGGGGCCCAATCAGCCCCAGCATTTT.

This clonotype was picked up many times. V usage is TRBV5-1 and J usage is TRBJ1-6; the match to TRBD1 covers 7 bases. Trimming removed 4 bases from V and 6 bases from J; junction bases left unmatched: 7. Per germline, CDR1 SGHRS and CDR2 YFSETQ. The CDR3 totals 15 residues. Here the CDR3 DNA reads TGCGCCAGCAGCCCGACCGGGACAGTTAATTCACCCCTCCACTTT. Amino acids: CASSPTGTVNSPLHF.

In this sample, this clonotype turned up many times. The chain is built from TRBV6-1 and TRBJ2-7; D may be TRBD1 or TRBD2 (5 bases each). The CDR3 consists of 13 residues. Germline V gene sequence: CDR1 MNHNS, CDR2 SASEGT. V lost 4 bases and J lost 3, with 10 bases in between. This CDR3 is CASSGDADYEQYF. The DNA of the CDR3 is TGTGCCAGCAGTGGGGACGCCGACTACGAGCAGTACTTC.

This clonotype was seen ten or more times. This chain uses TRBV12-3 or TRBV12-4 with TRBJ1-1; 7 bases are shared with TRBD1. CDR3 length: 13 amino acids. Trimming cost V 9 bases and J 4 bases; bases outside gene matches: 8. This CDR3 is CASSPQGITEAFF. As DNA, the CDR3 is TGTGCCAGTTCCCCACAGGGGATCACTGAAGCTTTCTTT.

This clonotype was counted at least ten times. The chain recombines TRBV6-8 with TRBJ2-5, with 10 bases identical to TRBD1. V dropped 7 bases and J dropped 2; count of bases not matched to a gene: 4. This CDR3 region has 14 residues. Germline CDR1 MNHGY, CDR2 SAAAGT. The DNA for the CDR3 is TGTGCCAGCACCGGACAGGGGGATCAAGAGACCCAGTACTTC. It is translated as CASTGQGDQETQYF.

This clonotype has ten or more counts. The chain combines TRBV4-1 with TRBJ1-1; D is unclear. V lost 1 base, J lost 3 bases, and 9 bases lay in between. The germline gives CDR1 MGHRA, CDR2 YSYEKL. The CDR3 is made up of 14 amino acids. The CDR3, as DNA: TGCGCCAGCAGCCAAGGTGCGGATTACACTGAAGCTTTCTTT. This sequence encodes CASSQGADYTEAFF.

This clonotype was seen many times. This rearrangement joins TRBV20-1 to TRBJ2-7, with TRBD2 identical over 13 bases. The V gene end was trimmed by 2 bases and the J gene end by 3 bases; junction bases not matched to a gene: 7. The CDR3 length is 16 residues. In germline, CDR1 is DFQATT, CDR2 SNEGSKA (reference sequence). The CDR3 spells CSARPRLAGGDYEQYV. CDR3 sequence (DNA): TGCAGTGCTAGACCGCGACTAGCGGGGGGCGACTACGAGCAGTACGTC.

This clonotype has only a few counts. The DNA for the CDR3 is TGTGCCAGCGGCAGGGGGAACACTGAAGCTTTCTTT. It is translated as CASGRGNTEAFF. The chain is built from TRBV12-3 or TRBV12-4 and TRBJ1-1, with D perhaps TRBD1 (6 bases). The CDR3 is 12 residues long. The germline V and J ends were trimmed by 8 bases and 1 base, with 8 bases remaining between them.

For this clonotype: A much larger clone differs by one base, so this may be a read error. This chain joins TRBV3-1 and TRBJ2-7, with unresolved D. CDR3 length: 13 amino acids. Trimming shortened V by 4 bases and J by 3 bases, and 10 bases separated the two germline ends. Germline V gene sequence: CDR1 LGHDT, CDR2 YNNKEL (reference sequence). Written as DNA, the CDR3 is TGTGCCAGCAGCCGAGATCCCGGCTACGAGCAGTACTTC. This sequence encodes CASSRDPGYEQYF.

The CDR3 bases are TGTGCCATCAATGGGCAGGGGCTCAGCACAGATACGCAGTATTTT. Translated: CAINGQGLSTDTQYF. The gene calls are TRBV10-3 and TRBJ2-3, with a weak D call TRBD1 (6 bases). Germline V gene sequence: CDR1 ENHRY, CDR2 SYGVKD. The V gene lost 7 bases and the J gene lost 0 bases, with 14 bases spanning the gap. This CDR3 has 15 amino acids.

This clonotype was seen only a few times. The chain carries TRBV4-3 and TRBJ2-5, with TRBD2 matching over 7 bases. Germline assignment: CDR1 LGHNA and CDR2 YSLEER. The CDR3 runs 15 residues. V dropped 0 bases and J dropped 4; count of bases not matched to a gene: 5. This chain's CDR3 is CASSQDGRRGETQYF. Here the CDR3 DNA reads TGCGCCAGCAGCCAAGACGGGAGGAGGGGAGAGACCCAGTACTTC.

The table lists this clonotype with many counts. The chain recombines TRBV9 with TRBJ2-1; 10 bases fit TRBD1. The CDR3 runs to 16 residues. The germline CDR1 and CDR2 sequences are SGDLS and YYNGEE. V shed 0 bases and J 8 bases; nucleotides not matched to a gene: 8. The DNA of the CDR3 is TGTGCCAGCAGCGTAGGGAAGGGGACAGGGGCGGATGAGCAGTTCTTC. Protein product: CASSVGKGTGADEQFF.

This clonotype came up many times. The V gene is TRBV30, the J gene TRBJ2-3; TRBD1 aligns across 7 bases. V lost 1 base to trimming and J lost 6 bases; unmatched junction nucleotides: 7. This CDR3 spans 14 amino acids. Germline V CDR1 and CDR2: GTSNPN, SVGIG (reference sequence). CDR3 protein: CAWSAGQHLDTQYF. The CDR3 coding sequence is TGTGCCTGGAGTGCGGGACAGCATCTGGATACGCAGTATTTT.

This clonotype has just a few counts. The rearrangement links TRBV29-1 to TRBJ2-3, with D maybe TRBD1 (6 bases). There are 15 residues in the CDR3. CDR1 and CDR2 (germline): SQVTM, ANQGSEA. Trimming took off 4 bases at V and 1 base at J, with 15 bases between the two ends. CDR3 in amino acids: CSVGGHLRGTDTQYF. CDR3 coding DNA: TGCAGCGTTGGGGGACATCTGAGGGGCACAGATACGCAGTATTTT.